The clone carrying this T cell receptor (beta chain) was detected many times. The data derive from a study of T cells in Graves' hyperthyroidism and ophthalmopathy. Study context: Prior to any treatment, at the point of initial diagnosis, peripheral blood was collected.

Pregnant or lactating patients were excluded, as were those with uncontrolled infection or other autoimmune disease. Clinicians diagnosed patients from clinical symptoms, serum thyroxine and TRAb, thyroid ultrasound and orbital computed tomography. Amplification targeted TCR beta CDR3 regions from RNA transcripts. A first-round RT-PCR of the TCR CDR3 used the HTBI primer set. One entry per CDR3 protein, called by TCRdb with MiXCR from the multiplex PCR reads. This table has about 600,000 distinct CDR3 sequences, roughly 15% appearing once. This CDR3 contains 21 residues. Germline V CDR1 and CDR2: SGHTA, FQGTGA. Trimming at V came to 2 bases and at J to 0 bases, leaving 18 bases not matched to a gene.

This chain connects TRBV7-3 to TRBJ2-2; 7 bases are a match to TRBD2. The clonotype was recovered from a woman between 50 and 59 years old with Graves' ophthalmopathy. Sequenced input: blood. Here the CDR3 reads CASSLDGDWRAGSANTGELFF. For the CDR3, the DNA is TGTGCCAGCAGCTTAGACGGAGACTGGCGAGCGGGAAGTGCGAACACCGGGGAGCTGTTTTTT.